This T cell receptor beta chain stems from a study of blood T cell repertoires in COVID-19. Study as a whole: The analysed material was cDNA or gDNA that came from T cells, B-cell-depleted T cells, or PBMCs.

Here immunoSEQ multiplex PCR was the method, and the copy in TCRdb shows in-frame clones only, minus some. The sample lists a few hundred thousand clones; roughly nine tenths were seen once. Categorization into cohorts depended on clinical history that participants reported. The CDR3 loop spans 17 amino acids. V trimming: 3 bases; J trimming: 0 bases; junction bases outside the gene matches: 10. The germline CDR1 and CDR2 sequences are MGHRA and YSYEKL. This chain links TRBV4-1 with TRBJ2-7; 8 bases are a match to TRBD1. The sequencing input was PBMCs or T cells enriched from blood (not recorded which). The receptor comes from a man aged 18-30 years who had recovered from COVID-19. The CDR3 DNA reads TGCGCCAGCAGCCAGCAGCAGGGGGCCGGGAGCTCCTACGAGCAGTACTTC. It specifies CASSQQQGAGSSYEQYF.